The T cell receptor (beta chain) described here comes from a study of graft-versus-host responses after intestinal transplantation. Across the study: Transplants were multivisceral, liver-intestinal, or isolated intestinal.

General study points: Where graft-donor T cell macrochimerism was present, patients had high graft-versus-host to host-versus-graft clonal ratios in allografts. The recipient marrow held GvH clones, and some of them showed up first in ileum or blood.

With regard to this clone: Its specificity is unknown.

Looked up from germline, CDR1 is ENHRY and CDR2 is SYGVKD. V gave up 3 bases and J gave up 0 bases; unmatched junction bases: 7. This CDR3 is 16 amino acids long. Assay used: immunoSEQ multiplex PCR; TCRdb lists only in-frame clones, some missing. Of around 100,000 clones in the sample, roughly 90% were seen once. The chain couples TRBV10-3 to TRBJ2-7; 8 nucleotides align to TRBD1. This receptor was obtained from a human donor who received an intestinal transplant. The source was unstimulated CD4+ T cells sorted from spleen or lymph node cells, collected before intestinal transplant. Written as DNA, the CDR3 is TGTGCCATCAGTGATTGGACAGGGCGGGCCTCCTACGAGCAGTACTTC. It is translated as CAISDWTGRASYEQYF.